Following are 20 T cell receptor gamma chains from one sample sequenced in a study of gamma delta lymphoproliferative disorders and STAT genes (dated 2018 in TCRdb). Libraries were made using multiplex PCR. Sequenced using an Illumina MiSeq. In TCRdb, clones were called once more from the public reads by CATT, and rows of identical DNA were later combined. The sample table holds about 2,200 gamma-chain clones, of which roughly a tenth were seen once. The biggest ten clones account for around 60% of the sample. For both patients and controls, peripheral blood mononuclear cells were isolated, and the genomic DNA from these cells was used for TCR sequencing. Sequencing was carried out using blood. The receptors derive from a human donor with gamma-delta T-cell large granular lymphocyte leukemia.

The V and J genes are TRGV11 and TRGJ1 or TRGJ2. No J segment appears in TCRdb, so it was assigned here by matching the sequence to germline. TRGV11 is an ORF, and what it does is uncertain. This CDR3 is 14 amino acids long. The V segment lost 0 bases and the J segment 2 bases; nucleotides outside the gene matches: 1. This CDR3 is CACWIRHYYYKKLF. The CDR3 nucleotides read TGTGCCTGCTGGATTAGGCACTATTATTATAAGAAACTCTTT.

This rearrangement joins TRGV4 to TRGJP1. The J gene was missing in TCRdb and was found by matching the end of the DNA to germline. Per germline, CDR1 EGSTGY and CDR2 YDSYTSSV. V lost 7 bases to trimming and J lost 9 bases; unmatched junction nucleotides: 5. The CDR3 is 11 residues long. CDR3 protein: CATCICWFKIF. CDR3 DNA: TGTGCCACCTGTATCTGTTGGTTCAAGATATTT.

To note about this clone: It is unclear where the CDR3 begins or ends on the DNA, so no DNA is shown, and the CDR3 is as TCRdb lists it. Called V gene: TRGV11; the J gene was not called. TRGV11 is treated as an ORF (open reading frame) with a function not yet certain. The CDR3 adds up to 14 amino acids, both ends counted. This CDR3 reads CTTVPAGLGTKKLF.

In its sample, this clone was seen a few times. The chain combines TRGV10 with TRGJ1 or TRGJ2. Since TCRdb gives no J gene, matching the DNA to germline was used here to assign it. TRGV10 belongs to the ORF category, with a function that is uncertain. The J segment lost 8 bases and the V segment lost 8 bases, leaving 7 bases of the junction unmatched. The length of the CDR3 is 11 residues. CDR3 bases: TGTGCTGCGTGGGACCACCATAAGAAACTCTTT. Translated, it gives CAAWDHHKKLF.

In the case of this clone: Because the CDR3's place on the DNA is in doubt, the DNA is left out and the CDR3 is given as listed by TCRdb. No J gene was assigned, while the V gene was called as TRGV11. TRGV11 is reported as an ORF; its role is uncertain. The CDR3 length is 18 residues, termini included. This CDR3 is CTTVPAGLGSDGGSKKLF.

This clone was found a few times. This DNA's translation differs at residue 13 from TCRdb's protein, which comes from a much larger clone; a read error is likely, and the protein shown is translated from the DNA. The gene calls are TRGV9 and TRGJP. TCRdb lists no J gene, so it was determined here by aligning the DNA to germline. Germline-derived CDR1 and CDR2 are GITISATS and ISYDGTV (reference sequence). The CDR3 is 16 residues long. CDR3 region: CALWEGQELGKKSKVF. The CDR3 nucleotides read TGTGCCTTGTGGGAGGGTCAAGAGTTGGGCAAAAAAAGCAAGGTATTT.

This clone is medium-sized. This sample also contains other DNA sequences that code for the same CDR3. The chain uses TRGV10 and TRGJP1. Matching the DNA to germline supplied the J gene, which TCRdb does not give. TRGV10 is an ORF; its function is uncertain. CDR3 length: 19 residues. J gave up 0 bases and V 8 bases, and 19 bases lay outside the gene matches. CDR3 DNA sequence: TGTGCTGCGTGGGATTATTTTTGGGACTCGGATACCACTGGTTGGTTCAAGATATTT. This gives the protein CAAWDYFWDSDTTGWFKIF.

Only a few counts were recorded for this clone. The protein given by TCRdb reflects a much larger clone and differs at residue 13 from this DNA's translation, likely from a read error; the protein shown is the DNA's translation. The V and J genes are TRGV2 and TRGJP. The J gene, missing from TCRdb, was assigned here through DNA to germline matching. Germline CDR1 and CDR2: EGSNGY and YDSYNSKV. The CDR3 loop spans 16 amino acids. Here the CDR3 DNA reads TGTGCCACCTGGGACGGGCTAGAGTTGGGCAAAAAAAGCAAGGTATTT. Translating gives CATWDGLELGKKSKVF.

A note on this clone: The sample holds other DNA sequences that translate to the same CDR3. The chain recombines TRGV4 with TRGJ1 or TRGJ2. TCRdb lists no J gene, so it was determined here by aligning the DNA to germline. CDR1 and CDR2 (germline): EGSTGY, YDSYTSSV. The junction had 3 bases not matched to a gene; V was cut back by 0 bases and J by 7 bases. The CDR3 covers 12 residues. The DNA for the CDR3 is TGTGCCACCTGGGATGGGCTATATAAGAAACTCTTT. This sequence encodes CATWDGLYKKLF.

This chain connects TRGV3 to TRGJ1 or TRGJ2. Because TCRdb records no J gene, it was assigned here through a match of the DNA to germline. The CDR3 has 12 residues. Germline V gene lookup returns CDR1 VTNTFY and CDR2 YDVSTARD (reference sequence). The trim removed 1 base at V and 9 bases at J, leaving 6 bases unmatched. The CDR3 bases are TGTGCCACCTGGGACAGTAAGGGTAAGAAACTCTTT. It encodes CATWDSKGKKLF.

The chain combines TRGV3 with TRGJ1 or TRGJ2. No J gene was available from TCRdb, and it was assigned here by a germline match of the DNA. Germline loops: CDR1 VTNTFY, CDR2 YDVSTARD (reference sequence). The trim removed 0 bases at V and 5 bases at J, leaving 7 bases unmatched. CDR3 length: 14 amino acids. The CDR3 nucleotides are TGTGCCACCTGGGACAGGCCGGATCATTATAAGAAACTCTTT. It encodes CATWDRPDHYKKLF.

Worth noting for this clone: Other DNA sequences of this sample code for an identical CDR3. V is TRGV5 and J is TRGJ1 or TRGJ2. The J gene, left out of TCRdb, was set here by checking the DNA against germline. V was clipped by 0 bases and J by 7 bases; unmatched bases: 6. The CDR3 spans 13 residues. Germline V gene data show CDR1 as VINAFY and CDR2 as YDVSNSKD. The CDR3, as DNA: TGTGCCACCTGGGACAGGCCACACTATAAGAAACTCTTT. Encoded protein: CATWDRPHYKKLF.

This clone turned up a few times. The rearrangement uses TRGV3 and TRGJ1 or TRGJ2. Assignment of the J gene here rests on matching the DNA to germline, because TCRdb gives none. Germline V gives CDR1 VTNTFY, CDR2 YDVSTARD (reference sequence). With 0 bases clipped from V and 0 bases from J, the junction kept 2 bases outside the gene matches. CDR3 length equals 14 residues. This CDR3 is CATWDRLNYYKKLF. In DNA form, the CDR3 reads TGTGCCACCTGGGACAGGCTGAATTATTATAAGAAACTCTTT.

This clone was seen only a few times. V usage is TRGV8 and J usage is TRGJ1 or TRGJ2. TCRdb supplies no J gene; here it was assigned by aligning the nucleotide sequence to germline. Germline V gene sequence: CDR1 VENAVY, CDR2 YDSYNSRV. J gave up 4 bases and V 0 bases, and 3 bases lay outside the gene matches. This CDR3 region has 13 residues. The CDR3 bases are TGTGCCACCTGGGATAGGCTCTATTATAAGAAACTCTTT. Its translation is CATWDRLYYKKLF.

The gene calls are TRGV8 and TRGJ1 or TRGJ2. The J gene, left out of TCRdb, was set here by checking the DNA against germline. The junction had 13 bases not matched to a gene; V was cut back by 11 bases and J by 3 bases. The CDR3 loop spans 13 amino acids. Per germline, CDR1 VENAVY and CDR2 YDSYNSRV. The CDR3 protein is CAIYLRGYYKKLF. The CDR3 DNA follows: TGTGCCATCTACCTTCGAGGTTATTATAAGAAACTCTTT.

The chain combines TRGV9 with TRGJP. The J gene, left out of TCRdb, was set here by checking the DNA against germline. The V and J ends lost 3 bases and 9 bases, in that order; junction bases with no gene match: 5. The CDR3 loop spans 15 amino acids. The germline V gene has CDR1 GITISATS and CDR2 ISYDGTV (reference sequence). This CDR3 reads CALWEPALGKKIKVF. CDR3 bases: TGTGCCTTGTGGGAGCCCGCGTTGGGCAAAAAAATCAAGGTATTT.

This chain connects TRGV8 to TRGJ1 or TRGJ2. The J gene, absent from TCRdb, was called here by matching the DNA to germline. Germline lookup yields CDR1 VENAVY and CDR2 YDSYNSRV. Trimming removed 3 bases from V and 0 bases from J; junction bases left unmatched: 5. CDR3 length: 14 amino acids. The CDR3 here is CATWDPQNYYKKLF. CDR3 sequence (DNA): TGTGCCACCTGGGATCCCCAGAATTATTATAAGAAACTCTTT.

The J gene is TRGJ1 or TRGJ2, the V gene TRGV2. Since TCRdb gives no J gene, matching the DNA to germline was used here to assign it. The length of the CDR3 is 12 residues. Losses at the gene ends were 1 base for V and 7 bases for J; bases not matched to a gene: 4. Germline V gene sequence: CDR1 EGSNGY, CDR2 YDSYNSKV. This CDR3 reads CATWDGGYKKLF. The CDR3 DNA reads TGTGCCACCTGGGACGGCGGGTATAAGAAACTCTTT.

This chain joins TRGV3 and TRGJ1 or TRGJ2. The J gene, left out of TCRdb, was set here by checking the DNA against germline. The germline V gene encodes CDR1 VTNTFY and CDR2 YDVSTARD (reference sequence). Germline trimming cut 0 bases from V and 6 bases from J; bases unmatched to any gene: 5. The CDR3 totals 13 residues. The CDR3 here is CATWDRLFYKKLF. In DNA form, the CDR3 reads TGTGCCACCTGGGACAGGCTGTTTTATAAGAAACTCTTT.

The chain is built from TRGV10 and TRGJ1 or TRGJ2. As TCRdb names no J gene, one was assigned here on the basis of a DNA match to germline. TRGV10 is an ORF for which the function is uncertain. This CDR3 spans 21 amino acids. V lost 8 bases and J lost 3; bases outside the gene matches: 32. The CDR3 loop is CAAWDYTAVQLDSRIYYKKLF. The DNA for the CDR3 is TGTGCTGCGTGGGATTATACGGCCGTTCAGCTGGATAGCCGGATTTATTATAAGAAACTCTTT.